A single sample gave rise to the 29 T cell receptor delta chains below, sequenced in a study of γδ T cells in repeated Plasmodium falciparum infection. TCRdb redid the clone calls on the multiplex PCR reads with CATT. The sample includes about 57,000 delta-chain clones, roughly 1.8% of them seen just once. Flow sorting of PBMC yielded separate Vgamma9/Vdelta2+ and Vdelta2-negative gammadelta T cell populations for bulk repertoire analysis. The material sequenced was gamma-delta T cells from blood. These receptors originate from a pool of human donors (malaria-infected and uninfected, not separated).

With regard to this clone: One junction end does not reproduce the germline sequence, and a read error may be involved. The V and J genes are TRDV1 and TRDJ1; 12 bases are a match to TRDD3. Here the J gene was assigned by germline matching of the DNA, as TCRdb has none. The germline gives CDR1 TSWWSYY, CDR2 QGS. CDR3 size: 24 residues. The CDR3 is CAPGELAIFLPYSTGGYWADKLIF. The CDR3 nucleotides are TGTGCTCCTGGGGAACTAGCCATTTTCCTACCCTACTCTACTGGGGGATACTGGGCCGATAAACTCATCTTT.

This clone was detected only a few times. The mismatch at residue 8 between this DNA's translation and the TCRdb protein of a much larger clone likely reflects a read error; the protein shown is translated from the DNA. V usage is TRDV2 and J usage is TRDJ1; D remains ambiguous. The V gene's germline CDR1 is GEAIGNYY and CDR2 EKD. The CDR3 length is 14 residues. Trimming took off 0 bases at V and 9 bases at J, with 16 bases between the two ends. The CDR3 bases are TGTGCCTGTGACACCGTTCCCTGGCGACAGGAACTCATCTTT. It specifies CACDTVPWRQELIF.

In this sample, this clone turned up a few times. TCRdb lists the protein of a much larger clone for this DNA, which differs at residue 19, so this is likely a read error; the protein given here is translated from the DNA itself. The V gene call is TRDV1, and the J gene call is absent; the table's D call, TRDD3, was not checked against the DNA. The CDR3 runs 21 residues. Per germline, CDR1 TSWWSYY and CDR2 QGS. The CDR3 DNA follows: TGTGCTCTTGGCAAACGGTCCAACTGGGGGATACGAGGGGGGTACACCGATAAACGCATCTTT. Amino acids: CALGKRSNWGIRGGYTDKRIF.

This clone has just a few counts. A far larger clone is just one base off, so this is likely a read error. Other DNA sequences in the same sample also yield this CDR3. The V gene is TRDV1, the J gene TRDJ1, with 13 bases lining up with TRDD3. TCRdb lists no J gene, so it was determined here by aligning the DNA to germline. V lost 3 bases to trimming and J lost 2 bases; unmatched junction nucleotides: 24. CDR1 is TSWWSYY, CDR2 QGS, per germline. The CDR3 covers 23 residues. CDR3 protein: CALGEIGGTSSSYWGIRTDKLIF. The DNA for the CDR3 is TGTGCTCTTGGGGAGATTGGGGGAACTTCCTCTTCATACTGGGGGATACGGACCGATAAACTCATCTTT.

This clone occurred a few times. One base separates it from a far larger clone, so it is likely a read error. Other DNA sequences in the same sample also yield this CDR3. The J gene is TRDJ1, the V gene TRDV1; D unresolved. TCRdb carries no J gene annotation; the J gene was assigned here by matching the DNA with germline. Germline V gene lookup returns CDR1 TSWWSYY and CDR2 QGS. The CDR3 consists of 22 residues. CDR3 DNA sequence: TGTGCTCTTGGAGAACTCTACCGAGCGGCGTTGTTCTCCTTAACCCTTAAGGATAAACTCATCTTT. This encodes CALGELYRAALFSLTLKDKLIF.

This clone was seen a few times. This likely traces to a read error, being one base from a far larger clone. Other DNA sequences in the sample encode the same CDR3. J gene calling gave no result, while the V gene is TRAV38-2/DV8; the table's TRDD3 call for D was not verified on the DNA. Per germline, CDR1 TSESDYY and CDR2 QEAYKQQN. The CDR3 contains 25 residues. In nucleotides, the CDR3 is TGTGCTTATAGTAGCTTTTCGACCTTCCTCCAATACCCGTACTGGGGGATCCGAGCCACCGATAAGCTCATCTTT. This gives the protein CAYSSFSTFLQYPYWGIRATDKLIF.

About this clone itself: This could be a read error, since a much larger clone is one nucleotide away. The chain joins TRDV1 to TRDJ1; D not certain. The J gene was missing in TCRdb and was found by matching the end of the DNA to germline. Germline V gene sequence: CDR1 TSWWSYY, CDR2 QGS. V dropped 3 bases and J dropped 0 bases, with 14 bases sitting between them. CDR3 length: 16 residues. The CDR3 region is CALGDFTLKYTDKLIF. The CDR3 DNA is TGTGCTCTTGGGGACTTCACCCTCAAGTACACCGATAAACTCATCTTT.

Points on this clone: Translating this DNA gives a protein that differs at residue 4 from the TCRdb one, which belongs to a much larger clone; a read error is likely, and the protein shown is this translation. The chain employs TRDV1 and TRDJ1, with TRDD3 matching 7 bases. The junction had 24 bases not matched to a gene; V was cut back by 7 bases and J by 4 bases. CDR1 is TSWWSYY, CDR2 QGS, per germline. This CDR3 comprises 19 residues. In DNA form, the CDR3 reads TGTGCTCTTGAGGTACCAATTCCTGGGCGGGGGATGAGAAGCGATAAACTCATCTTT. This sequence encodes CALEVPIPGRGMRSDKLIF.

With regard to this clone: The TCRdb record carries a much larger clone's protein, which differs from this DNA's translation at residue 17; a read error is the likely cause, and the protein listed here is the DNA translation. J is TRDJ2 and V is TRDV1, with TRDD3 matching over 11 bases. No J segment appears in TCRdb, so it was assigned here by matching the sequence to germline. Germline CDR1 and CDR2: TSWWSYY and QGS. The CDR3 sequence is 22 residues long. Trimming took 2 bases from V and 8 from J; bases not matched to a gene: 25. The CDR3 nucleotides are TGTGCTCTTGGGGAAATCTTCCCGTACTGGGGGATATCGGCTCGAGCCATGGCACAACTCTTCTTT. It encodes CALGEIFPYWGISARAMAQLFF.

This clone showed up just a few times. The protein given by TCRdb reflects a much larger clone and differs at residue 6 from this DNA's translation, likely from a read error; the protein shown is the DNA's translation. The gene calls are TRDV2 and TRDJ1; tentative D call: TRDD3 (5 bases). Germline V gene sequence: CDR1 GEAIGNYY, CDR2 EKD. The CDR3 length is 23 residues. V was clipped by 0 bases and J by 1 base, with 35 bases between them. CDR3 sequence (DNA): TGTGCCTGTGACACCGATGGTAGCGCGGTAAAAGGGGGTTACGCAGCCGCCACCGATAAACTCATCTTT. Residues: CACDTDGSAVKGGYAAATDKLIF.

This clone was recorded many times. J is TRDJ1 and V is TRDV1, with 7 nucleotides matching TRDD3. No J segment appears in TCRdb, so it was assigned here by matching the sequence to germline. The V gene end was trimmed by 3 bases and the J gene end by 6 bases; junction bases not matched to a gene: 16. The germline gives CDR1 TSWWSYY, CDR2 QGS. The CDR3 runs 17 residues. The CDR3 DNA sequence: TGTGCTCTTGGGGATTCTGTGGTAAATGGGGGAACGTATAAACTCATCTTT. Amino acid sequence: CALGDSVVNGGTYKLIF.

Comments on this clone: One base separates it from a far larger clone, so it is likely a read error. The sample contains more than one DNA sequence encoding this CDR3. The chain carries TRDV1 and TRDJ1; 9 bases fit TRDD3. The CDR3 is 20 residues long. Unmatched junction bases numbered 27, after V lost 4 bases and J lost 9 bases. Germline CDR1 TSWWSYY, CDR2 QGS. CDR3 in DNA: TGTGCTCTTGGGGCGACGGCTCTCCCTCACGAAACTGGGGGAATAACAGAACTCATCTTT. Protein: CALGATALPHETGGITELIF.

This clone was detected many times. The translation of this DNA and the TCRdb protein of a much larger clone differ at residue 14, probably owing to a read error; the protein shown here is translated from the DNA. The chain recombines TRDV2 with TRDJ1; TRDD3 aligns across 9 bases. Germline V lookup: CDR1 GEAIGNYY, CDR2 EKD. There are 17 residues in the CDR3. The CDR3 here is CACDTLLGDPYTDELIF. DNA for the CDR3: TGTGCCTGTGACACCTTACTGGGGGACCCATACACCGATGAACTCATCTTT.

A note on this clone: A far larger clone is only one base removed, so a read error is likely. Additional DNA sequences in this sample encode the identical CDR3. The rearrangement links TRDV1 to TRDJ1, with D maybe TRDD2 (6 bases). The V end lost 4 bases, the J end lost 9 bases, and 30 bases lay between the germline ends. The CDR3 is 18 amino acids. Per germline, CDR1 TSWWSYY and CDR2 QGS. The CDR3 sequence is CALGAQGAFPSPSGELIF. The DNA of the CDR3 is TGTGCTCTTGGGGCCCAGGGGGCCTTCCCCTCCCCTTCAGGAGAACTCATCTTT.

This clone was counted many times. Only one base separates this from a far larger clonotype, so it likely reflects a read error. The sample contains more than one DNA sequence encoding this CDR3. The chain recombines TRDV1 with TRDJ1; D might be TRDD3 (7 bases). This CDR3 comprises 22 residues. Between the trimmed V and J ends, which lost 3 bases and 0 bases, there was a span of 32 bases. Germline assignment: CDR1 TSWWSYY and CDR2 QGS. Written as DNA, the CDR3 is TGTGCTCTTGGGGACCTTTCCTCCTACGGGTTACTTGGGGATAGGAACACCGATAAACTCATCTTT. Translated: CALGDLSSYGLLGDRNTDKLIF.

In regard to this clone: In the same sample, other DNA sequences code for this CDR3. V gene TRDV3 combines with J gene TRDJ1; D is tentatively TRDD2 or TRDD3 (8 bases each). In the absence of a J gene in TCRdb, the DNA was matched to germline to assign it here. Trimming removed 4 bases at V and 0 bases at J, with 30 bases between. Germline CDR1 reads TVYSNPD; CDR2 reads GDNSRS (reference sequence). The CDR3 has 19 residues. The CDR3 nucleotides are TGTGCCTCCGGCGGGGGTGACTTCCTACTACTGGGGGACACCGATAAACTCATCTTT. It codes for CASGGGDFLLLGDTDKLIF.

This clone was found a few times. The protein TCRdb gives is from a much larger clone and does not agree with this DNA's translation at residue 12, likely a read error; the protein shown here comes from the DNA. The V call is TRDV1, the J call TRDJ1; D possibly corresponds to TRDD3 (5 bases). No J gene is reported in TCRdb; it was inferred here by comparing the DNA with germline. The CDR3 contains 19 residues. The V gene lost 1 base and the J gene lost 0 bases, with 21 bases spanning the gap. Germline V gene sequence: CDR1 TSWWSYY, CDR2 QGS. CDR3 sequence reads: CALGEPLVLGEPNTDKLIF. CDR3 nucleotides: TGTGCTCTTGGGGAACCCCTCGTCTTAGGGGAACCCAACACCGATAAACTCATCTTT.

The chain employs TRDV2 and TRDJ1; D remains ambiguous. The J gene, not given by TCRdb, was assigned here from a germline match of the nucleotide sequence. Germline assignment: CDR1 GEAIGNYY and CDR2 EKD. The length of the CDR3 is 13 residues. V lost 0 bases to trimming and J lost 10 bases, with 14 bases between them. The CDR3 DNA sequence: TGTGCCTGTGACACCCCTTTTGTTGGCGTACTCATCTTT. Amino acid sequence: CACDTPFVGVLIF.

This clone was observed a handful of times. The protein given by TCRdb reflects a much larger clone and differs at residue 10 from this DNA's translation, likely from a read error; the protein shown is the DNA's translation. The J gene is TRDJ1, the V gene TRDV2, with a weak D call TRDD3 (5 bases). TCRdb records no J gene; here it was assigned by comparing the DNA to germline. Trimming took 0 bases from V and 3 from J, leaving 16 bases between them. Germline V gene data show CDR1 as GEAIGNYY and CDR2 as EKD. This CDR3 has 16 amino acids. The CDR3: CACDTVWDQKADKLIF. The CDR3 DNA follows: TGTGCCTGTGACACCGTTTGGGATCAAAAGGCCGATAAACTCATCTTT.

The sample holds a few counts of this clone. It differs at one base from a far larger clone, so likely a read error. Other DNA sequences within the sample encode an identical CDR3. The chain links TRDV1 to TRDJ1; D not certain. Germline CDR1 is TSWWSYY and CDR2 is QGS. The CDR3 contains 12 residues. The V gene lost 6 bases and the J gene lost 7 bases, with 12 bases spanning the gap. CDR3 coding DNA: TGTGCTCTTGGAGTGCCCTCTGGTAAACTCATCTTT. Its translation is CALGVPSGKLIF.

At least ten counts were recorded for this clone. The chain is built from TRDV1 and TRDJ1; 9 bases are shared with TRDD3. CDR1 is TSWWSYY and CDR2 is QGS in the germline V gene. V lost 0 bases to trimming and J lost 10 bases; unmatched junction nucleotides: 15. The CDR3 totals 17 residues. CDR3 amino acids: CALGELYGPIYWGTLIF. Here the CDR3 DNA reads TGTGCTCTTGGGGAACTATATGGACCTATTTACTGGGGGACACTCATCTTT.

Regarding this clone: TCRdb shows a much larger clone's protein in place of this DNA's translation, and the two differ at residue 5, likely through a read error; the protein shown is translated from the DNA. V and J are TRDV2 and TRDJ1; 10 bases match TRDD3. The CDR3 totals 17 residues. CDR1 GEAIGNYY and CDR2 EKD come from the germline V gene. J lost 3 bases, V lost 3 bases, and 12 bases had no gene match. For the CDR3, the DNA is TGTGCCTGTGACTCCGTAGGGGGATACGCGGATCCCGATAAACTCATCTTT. Its translation: CACDSVGGYADPDKLIF.

This clone was seen only a few times. The protein recorded in TCRdb matches a much larger clone and deviates from this DNA's translation at residue 6, suggesting a read error; the protein here is obtained by translating the DNA. The chain employs TRDV3 and TRDJ1; the match to TRDD3 covers 10 bases. TCRdb leaves out the J gene; it was filled in here by matching the DNA to germline. This CDR3 comprises 16 residues. Germline V gives CDR1 TVYSNPD, CDR2 GDNSRS (reference sequence). The trim removed 1 base at V and 1 base at J, leaving 9 bases unmatched. CDR3 sequence reads: CAFTFLWGIPTDKLIF. CDR3 nucleotides: TGTGCCTTTACCTTCCTTTGGGGGATACCCACCGATAAACTCATCTTT.

On this clone itself: The protein TCRdb lists belongs to a much larger clone and differs from this DNA's translation at residue 15, which points to a read error; the protein shown is made from the DNA. The chain combines TRDV3 with TRDJ1; TRDD3 aligns across 13 bases. CDR1 and CDR2 from the germline V gene are TVYSNPD and GDNSRS (reference sequence). The J segment lost 1 base and the V segment lost 4 bases, leaving 21 bases of the junction unmatched. This CDR3 region has 20 residues. The CDR3 bases are TGTGCCTCCCGTTTTTTCCTCTACCTTTACTGGGGGATACGCACCGATAAACTCATCTTT. Translating gives CASRFFLYLYWGIRTDKLIF.

This clone occurred a few times. The TCRdb record carries a much larger clone's protein, which differs from this DNA's translation at residue 5; a read error is the likely cause, and the protein listed here is the DNA translation. The chain is built from TRDV2 and TRDJ1, with 7 positions matching TRDD2. After removal of 3 bases from V and 4 bases from J, the junction contained 28 bases not matched to a gene. This CDR3 is built from 21 residues. In germline, CDR1 is GEAIGNYY, CDR2 EKD. Here the CDR3 reads CACDLRLPPTTKGTPNDKLIF. For the CDR3, the DNA is TGTGCCTGTGACCTTCGCCTTCCTCCTACTACTAAGGGTACGCCGAACGATAAACTCATCTTT.

This clone was recorded a few times. Since a far larger clone is one base different, this is likely a read error. The same CDR3 also results from other DNA sequences found in this sample. V usage is TRDV1 and J usage is TRDJ1; 8 bases fit TRDD3. Per the germline V gene, CDR1 is TSWWSYY and CDR2 is QGS. The J segment lost 0 bases and the V segment lost 7 bases, leaving 43 bases of the junction unmatched. This CDR3 region has 27 residues. The CDR3 nucleotides are TGTGCTCTTGAGGAGCTAGTATTTTGTCTCCTAGGCCCCCCAACTGGGGGTCCTACTTTGTACACCGATAAACTCATCTTT. Protein: CALEELVFCLLGPPTGGPTLYTDKLIF.

Notes on this clone: The protein TCRdb lists belongs to a much larger clone and differs from this DNA's translation at residue 4, which points to a read error; the protein shown is made from the DNA. V gene TRDV2 combines with J gene TRDJ1, with 10 positions matching TRDD3. TCRdb carries no J gene annotation; the J gene was assigned here by matching the DNA with germline. Germline V gene lookup returns CDR1 GEAIGNYY and CDR2 EKD. The CDR3 totals 19 residues. Here the CDR3 reads CACGTVDGGYPIYTDKLIF. The CDR3 bases are TGTGCCTGTGGCACCGTCGATGGGGGATACCCGATTTACACCGATAAACTCATCTTT.

On this clone: A read error likely explains this, since a far larger clone differs by one base. The sample carries other DNA sequences with the same CDR3. This sequence joins TRDV2 and TRDJ1; 8 positions match TRDD3. TCRdb does not report a J gene; here it was assigned by matching the DNA to germline references. Germline assignment: CDR1 GEAIGNYY and CDR2 EKD. CDR3 length: 17 residues. V trimming: 0 bases; J trimming: 0 bases; junction bases outside the gene matches: 8. Written as DNA, the CDR3 is TGTGCCTGTGACACCCTGGCCCGGGGGGATAACACCGATAAACTCATCTTT. This codes for CACDTLARGDNTDKLIF.

This clone was detected many times. A read error is likely here: a far larger clone is one base away. Other nucleotide sequences in the sample specify the same CDR3. J is TRDJ2 and V is TRDV2, with 10 bases matching TRDD3. The CDR3 length is 16 residues. Trimming took 0 bases from V and 4 from J; bases not matched to a gene: 4. The V gene's germline CDR1 is GEAIGNYY and CDR2 EKD. CDR3 sequence: CACDTGGIRGTAQLFF. The DNA for the CDR3 is TGTGCCTGTGACACCGGGGGGATACGGGGGACAGCACAACTCTTCTTT.